The clone carrying this TCR beta chain was seen ten or more times. The entry originates in a study of T cells in Graves' hyperthyroidism and ophthalmopathy. Germline assignment: CDR1 SGHVS and CDR2 FQNEAQ. The V segment lost 5 bases and the J segment 1 base; nucleotides outside the gene matches: 10. The CDR3 extends over 18 amino acids. The CDR3 regions of TCR beta were amplified from RNA transcripts. The HTBI primer set drove a first-round RT-PCR of the TCR CDR3. TCRdb re-called the multiplex PCR reads with MiXCR, one entry per CDR3 protein. The repertoire has approximately 380,000 distinct CDR3 sequences, 19% of them found once; the top ten carry approximately 4%.

The V and J genes are TRBV7-8 and TRBJ2-6; 8 nucleotides line up with TRBD2. The sample taken for sequencing was blood. This clonotype was obtained from a woman between 18 and 29 years old with Graves' hyperthyroidism. CDR3 nucleotide sequence: TGTGCCAGCAGCAAACCGGGACTAGATTTTTCTGGGGCCAACGTCCTGACTTTC. This translates into CASSKPGLDFSGANVLTF.